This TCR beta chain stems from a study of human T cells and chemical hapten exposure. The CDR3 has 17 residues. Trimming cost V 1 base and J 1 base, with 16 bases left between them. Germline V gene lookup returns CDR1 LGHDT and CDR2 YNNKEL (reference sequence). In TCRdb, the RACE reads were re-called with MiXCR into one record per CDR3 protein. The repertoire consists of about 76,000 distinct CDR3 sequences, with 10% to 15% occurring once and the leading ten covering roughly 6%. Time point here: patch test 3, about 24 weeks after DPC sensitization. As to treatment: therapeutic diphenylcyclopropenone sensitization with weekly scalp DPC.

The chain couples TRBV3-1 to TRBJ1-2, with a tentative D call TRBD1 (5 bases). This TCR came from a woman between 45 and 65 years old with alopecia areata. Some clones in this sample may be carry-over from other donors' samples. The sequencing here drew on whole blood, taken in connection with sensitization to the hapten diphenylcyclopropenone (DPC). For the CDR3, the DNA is TGTGCCAGCAGCCAAGTCAGGGTGACGACAGTTAACTATGGCTACACCTTC. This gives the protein CASSQVRVTTVNYGYTF.